One and the same sample provided the 22 T cell receptor beta chains below, sequenced in a study of T cell repertoires in cytomegalovirus infection. TCRdb ran MiXCR on the reads and lists one entry per CDR3 protein. Among some 400,000 distinct CDR3 sequences listed, about a sixth were seen once. Sequencing was performed on PBMCs. The receptors come from a human donor in good health (CMV status not recorded). Some clones in this sample may be carry-over from other donors' samples.

This clonotype came up many times. This chain joins TRBV12-3 or TRBV12-4 and TRBJ2-5; D is undetermined. Between the trimmed V and J ends, which lost 0 bases and 6 bases, there was a span of 11 bases. The CDR3 consists of 14 residues. CDR3 region: CASSLAPFWKTQYF. The CDR3 DNA reads as TGTGCCAGCAGTTTAGCGCCCTTCTGGAAGACCCAGTACTTC.

The chain joins TRBV15 to TRBJ1-1; D is unclear. CDR1 and CDR2 from the germline V gene are LNHNV and YYDKDF (reference sequence). V was pared by 0 bases and J by 4 bases, with 12 bases between. The CDR3 is 15 amino acids. CDR3 nucleotides: TGTGCCACCAGCAGAGATAGGGCCAAGGGCACTGAAGCTTTCTTT. It specifies CATSRDRAKGTEAFF.

This clonotype occurred many times. V is TRBV7-8 and J is TRBJ2-3; TRBD2 aligns across 12 bases. Losses at the gene ends were 0 bases for V and 4 bases for J; bases not matched to a gene: 8. Looked up from germline, CDR1 is SGHVS and CDR2 is FQNEAQ. The CDR3 is 18 amino acids. CDR3 bases: TGTGCCAGCAGCTTAGCGCCCCTAGCGGGAGGGGTGGCAGATACGCAGTATTTT. Residues: CASSLAPLAGGVADTQYF.

This clonotype was counted a few times. The chain recombines TRBV6-2 or TRBV6-3 with TRBJ1-2, with 7 bases fitting TRBD1. This CDR3 region has 17 residues. Per germline, CDR1 MNHEY and CDR2 SVGEGT. J was trimmed by 2 bases and V by 2 bases; bases with no gene match: 11. This CDR3 reads CASSYAYRDRRNYGYTF. The CDR3 region has the DNA TGTGCCAGCAGTTACGCCTACCGGGACAGACGCAACTATGGCTACACCTTC.

This clonotype was found many times. The gene calls are TRBV7-8 and TRBJ1-2; the match to TRBD1 covers 9 bases. The J segment lost 3 bases and the V segment lost 5 bases, leaving 10 bases of the junction unmatched. The CDR3 consists of 16 residues. Germline CDR1 reads SGHVS; CDR2 reads FQNEAQ. CDR3 nucleotide sequence: TGTGCCAGCAGCCCCTTGGCGGGACAGGGCGACTATGGCTACACCTTC. As protein: CASSPLAGQGDYGYTF.

The CDR3 DNA reads TGTGCCAGCAGTTCGGGGACAACCAAAAACATTCAGTACTTC. Residues: CASSSGTTKNIQYF. The chain is built from TRBV12-3 or TRBV12-4 and TRBJ2-4; TRBD1 might be the D (6 bases). V was pared by 4 bases and J by 2 bases, with 9 bases between. The length of the CDR3 is 14 residues.

This clonotype appeared a few times. CDR3 in DNA: TGTGCCAGCACCCGGGGACTGAGATACAATGAGCAGTTCTTC. This codes for CASTRGLRYNEQFF. The chain recombines TRBV6-5 with TRBJ2-1; weak D call: TRBD2 (6 bases). The CDR3 sequence is 14 residues long. Germline CDR1 and CDR2: MNHEY and SVGAGI. The germline V and J ends were trimmed by 7 bases and 4 bases, with 14 bases remaining between them.

The chain employs TRBV12-3 or TRBV12-4 and TRBJ2-1, with a possible D match to TRBD2 (5 bases). The CDR3 is made up of 15 amino acids. Trimming stripped 7 bases from V and 0 bases from J, with 13 bases between. As DNA, the CDR3 is TGTGCCAGCAATGTGGGAGTGGGCTCCTACAATGAGCAGTTCTTC. As protein: CASNVGVGSYNEQFF.

CDR3 protein: CASSSTSGLYNEQFF. CDR3 DNA: TGTGCCAGCAGCTCGACTAGCGGGCTATACAATGAGCAGTTCTTC. The chain combines TRBV11-2 with TRBJ2-1; 10 nucleotides line up with TRBD2. The CDR3 extends over 15 amino acids. The V gene's germline CDR1 is SGHAT and CDR2 FQNNGV. The V and J ends lost 4 bases and 4 bases, in that order; junction bases with no gene match: 4.

This clonotype was counted a few times. This chain connects TRBV4-1 to TRBJ2-5, with 10 nucleotides matching TRBD1. V shed 0 bases and J 7 bases; nucleotides not matched to a gene: 5. Germline-derived CDR1 and CDR2 are MGHRA and YSYEKL. CDR3 length: 15 residues. Here the CDR3 reads CASSQDLGQGGTQYF. As DNA, the CDR3 is TGCGCCAGCAGCCAAGATCTCGGACAGGGGGGGACCCAGTACTTC.

This clonotype was seen only a few times. The chain joins TRBV6-2 or TRBV6-3 to TRBJ2-7; TRBD1 is a possible D gene (6 bases). V was clipped by 6 bases and J by 1 base, with 16 bases between them. The CDR3 covers 15 residues. The germline V gene has CDR1 MNHEY and CDR2 SVGEGT. The chain's CDR3 is CASRPVWGHSYEQYF. CDR3 coding DNA: TGTGCCAGCAGGCCTGTTTGGGGACATTCCTACGAGCAGTACTTC.

The chain uses TRBV2 and TRBJ2-1; TRBD1 is a possible D gene (6 bases). Between the trimmed V and J ends, which lost 7 bases and 10 bases, there was a span of 20 bases. In germline, CDR1 is SNHLY, CDR2 FYNNEI. CDR3 length: 14 amino acids. The DNA for the CDR3 is TGTGCCAGCATGGAGACAGGCCCTTTAGGGGAGCAGTTCTTC. Translated: CASMETGPLGEQFF.

This clonotype was seen ten or more times. The chain links TRBV7-2 to TRBJ1-1; D is unclear. Germline CDR1 is SGHTA and CDR2 is FQGNSA. The CDR3 runs 14 residues. Trimming took off 2 bases at V and 3 bases at J, with 10 bases between the two ends. CDR3 region: CASSLYHRDTEAFF. The CDR3 DNA reads TGTGCCAGCAGCTTATACCATCGGGACACTGAAGCTTTCTTT.

This clonotype came up a few times. The chain recombines TRBV7-2 with TRBJ2-2; D is possibly TRBD1 or TRBD2 (6 bases each). The V end lost 3 bases, the J end lost 5 bases, and 10 bases lay between the germline ends. The CDR3 runs to 14 residues. Germline values: CDR1 SGHTA, CDR2 FQGNSA. CDR3 in amino acids: CASSFWGATGELFF. In nucleotides, the CDR3 is TGTGCCAGCAGCTTCTGGGGGGCTACCGGGGAGCTGTTTTTT. Variable domain in full (rest from reference TRBV7-2 and TRBJ2-2): GAGVSQSPSNKVTEKGKDVELRCDPISGHTALYWYRQSLGQGLEFLIYFQGNSAPDKSGLPSDRFSAERTGGSVSTLTIQRTQQEDSAVYLCASSFWGATGELFFGEGSRLTVL.

This clonotype was counted only a few times. The rearrangement joins TRBV18 to TRBJ1-6; 7 positions agree with TRBD1. J gave up 10 bases and V 6 bases, and 15 bases lay outside the gene matches. This CDR3 has 16 amino acids. CDR1 is KGHSH and CDR2 is LQKENI in the germline V gene. Written as DNA, the CDR3 is TGTGCCAGCTCGCCTTATACGACAGGGTTTCTCTCACCCCTCCACTTT. Its translation: CASSPYTTGFLSPLHF.

This clonotype came up many times. The rearrangement joins TRBV7-9 to TRBJ2-3; 9 nucleotides align to TRBD2. Germline trimming cut 3 bases from V and 3 bases from J; bases unmatched to any gene: 7. The length of the CDR3 is 16 residues. Germline V gene lookup returns CDR1 SEHNR and CDR2 FQNEAQ (reference sequence). The CDR3 nucleotides are TGTGCCAGCAGCTTTATCGCGGGAGGGCCGACAGATACGCAGTATTTT. Translated, it gives CASSFIAGGPTDTQYF.

This chain links TRBV7-8 with TRBJ2-5; no firm D call. CDR3 size: 14 residues. Germline V gene data show CDR1 as SGHVS and CDR2 as FQNEAQ. V lost 3 bases, J lost 7 bases, and 15 bases lay in between. The CDR3 sequence: CASSFTTMLGTQYF. In DNA, the CDR3 is TGTGCCAGCAGCTTCACTACGATGCTGGGGACCCAGTACTTC.

The chain combines TRBV5-1 with TRBJ2-7; maybe TRBD1 (6 bases). The V gene's germline CDR1 is SGHRS and CDR2 YFSETQ. The germline V and J ends were trimmed by 0 bases and 6 bases, with 10 bases remaining between them. The CDR3 sequence is 13 residues long. The CDR3 is CASSLVPGVEQYF. CDR3 DNA: TGCGCCAGCAGCTTGGTTCCAGGGGTCGAGCAGTACTTC. The entire variable domain, with the rest obtained from reference TRBV5-1 and TRBJ2-7, is as follows: KAGVTQTPRYLIKTRGQQVTLSCSPISGHRSVSWYQQTPGQGLQFLFEYFSETQRNKGNFPGRFSGRQFSNSRSEMNVSTLELGDSALYLCASSLVPGVEQYFGPGTRLTVT.

This clonotype occurred a few times. This chain links TRBV11-2 with TRBJ2-5; no firm D call. The V end lost 3 bases, the J end lost 3 bases, and 5 bases lay between the germline ends. This CDR3 contains 12 residues. The germline V gene has CDR1 SGHAT and CDR2 FQNNGV. CDR3 sequence: CASSFEKETQYF. CDR3 coding DNA: TGTGCCAGCAGCTTCGAGAAAGAGACCCAGTACTTC.

The chain employs TRBV20-1 and TRBJ2-1, with D perhaps TRBD2 (6 bases). Trimming took 3 bases from V and 9 from J, leaving 9 bases between them. Germline CDR1 reads DFQATT; CDR2 reads SNEGSKA (reference sequence). The CDR3 is made up of 11 amino acids. In nucleotides, the CDR3 is TGCAGTGCTAGCCGCGGGGCTGAGCAGTTCTTC. Amino acids: CSASRGAEQFF.

This clonotype was seen a handful of times. The V gene is TRBV19, the J gene TRBJ2-2; D gene ambiguous. The V end was cut by 5 bases, the J end by 2 bases, with 15 bases between. Germline CDR1 and CDR2: LNHDA and SQIVND (reference sequence). The CDR3 spans 16 residues. CDR3 sequence (DNA): TGTGCCAGTAGTCCCGGGCTAGTGGCTAACACCGGGGAGCTGTTTTTT. Translated, it gives CASSPGLVANTGELFF.

The chain uses TRBV6-1 and TRBJ1-4; no clear D. Germline assignment: CDR1 MNHNS and CDR2 SASEGT. V was trimmed by 1 base and J by 0 bases, leaving 6 bases between them. This CDR3 spans 15 amino acids. The DNA of the CDR3 is TGTGCCAGCAGTGAAGACGCAACAACTAATGAAAAACTGTTTTTT. It translates to CASSEDATTNEKLFF.